The rows below give T cell receptor beta chains drawn from one sample of a study of beta chain features in type 1 diabetes. Assay used: immunoSEQ multiplex PCR; TCRdb lists only in-frame clones, some missing. This sample has roughly 130,000 clones, with 9.2% found just once. The sequenced material came from central memory CD4+ T cells from blood. These TCRs come from a man aged 18-30 years in good health. Each CDR3 is given with its conserved first and last residue. D genes are given only for firm matches. The listing skips clone size in some rows; elsewhere it reads once, few, many or a size class.

CDR3aa,CDR3nt,j_gene,v_gene,abundance,d_gene
CASSLDGTGELFF,TGTGCCAGCAGCTTGGACGGGACCGGGGAGCTGTTTTTT,TRBJ2-2,TRBV5-4,many,.
CASSFGLEHGELFF,TGCGCCAGCAGCTTCGGACTAGAACACGGGGAGCTGTTTTTT,TRBJ2-2,TRBV5-1,.,TRBD2
CASSRDSHNEQFF,TGTGCCAGCAGCCGAGACAGCCACAATGAGCAGTTCTTC,TRBJ2-1,TRBV7-2,few,.
CASSPATGPYEQYF,TGCGCCAGCAGCCCTGCGACAGGGCCCTACGAGCAGTACTTC,TRBJ2-7,TRBV5-1,.,TRBD1
CATHPGGDGNTIYF,TGTGCCACCCACCCGGGGGGGGACGGAAACACCATATATTTT,TRBJ1-3,TRBV28,.,.
CASRESLQETQYF,TGTGCCAGCAGAGAGAGCCTCCAAGAGACCCAGTACTTC,TRBJ2-5,TRBV28,many,.
CASSLPDMNTEAFF,TGTGCCAGCAGTTTGCCAGACATGAACACTGAAGCTTTCTTT,TRBJ1-1,TRBV28,.,.
CASSSRYTDTQYF,TGTGCCAGCAGCTCCAGATACACAGATACGCAGTATTTT,TRBJ2-3,TRBV7-2,.,.
CASSQGAGGLREQFF,TGCGCCAGCAGCCAAGGAGCGGGGGGGCTTCGGGAGCAGTTCTTC,TRBJ2-1,TRBV4-3,.,TRBD2
CASSQRGGSVYIQYF,TGTGCCAGCAGCCAGAGAGGGGGATCAGTTTACATTCAGTACTTC,TRBJ2-4,TRBV7-2,.,.
CASSLVSGQGGRAGYTF,TGTGCCAGCAGCTTAGTATCGGGACAGGGCGGAAGGGCTGGCTACACCTTC,TRBJ1-2,TRBV7-8,.,TRBD1
CASSSRTASNTEAFF,TGTGCCAGCAGCTCCCGGACAGCTTCGAACACTGAAGCTTTCTTT,TRBJ1-1,TRBV5-5,.,.
CASTDGWTSEPDTQYF,TGCGCCAGCACAGACGGATGGACTAGCGAACCCGATACGCAGTATTTT,TRBJ2-3,TRBV5-1,.,TRBD2
CASRRCTGEDYGYTF,TGTGCCAGCCGACGGTGTACAGGGGAAGACTATGGCTACACCTTC,TRBJ1-2,TRBV21-1,.,.
CASSPGGQGGYGYTF,TGTGCCAGCAGCCCCGGTGGACAGGGTGGCTATGGCTACACCTTC,TRBJ1-2,TRBV7-2,few,TRBD1
CASSTGQASYEQYF,TGTGCCAGCAGTACCGGACAGGCCTCCTACGAGCAGTACTTC,TRBJ2-7,TRBV6-5,.,TRBD1
CASSMGTGGYEQYF,TGTGCCAGTAGTATGGGGACAGGGGGCTACGAGCAGTACTTC,TRBJ2-7,TRBV19,.,TRBD1
CASSPRFSGGENEQFF,TGTGCCAGTAGTCCCCGGTTTAGCGGGGGGGAGAATGAGCAGTTCTTC,TRBJ2-1,TRBV19,.,TRBD2
CASSQSGRGRTDTQYF,TGTGCCAGCAGCCAGTCGGGCAGGGGAAGGACAGATACGCAGTATTTT,TRBJ2-3,TRBV7-2,.,.
CAWSSGQGFNQPQHF,TGTGCCTGGAGTTCAGGGCAGGGATTTAATCAGCCCCAGCATTTT,TRBJ1-5,TRBV30,few,.
CASSQNGQNTEAFF,TGTGCCAGCTCACAAAACGGACAGAACACTGAAGCTTTCTTT,TRBJ1-1,TRBV18,.,.
CASRHKPGGSYEQYF,TGTGCCAGCAGACATAAACCGGGGGGGAGCTACGAGCAGTACTTC,TRBJ2-7,TRBV21-1,.,.
CASSLQGYEQYF,TGTGCCAGCAGCTTACAGGGCTACGAGCAGTACTTC,TRBJ2-7,TRBV7-2,.,.
CASSEIAGPSTDTQYF,TGTGCCAGCAGTGAAATAGCGGGGCCAAGCACAGATACGCAGTATTTT,TRBJ2-3,TRBV6-4,few,TRBD2